Below are 6 T cell receptor beta chains sequenced from a single sample in a study of long-term antiretroviral therapy in people with HIV. It was version v3.0 of the immunoSEQ assay that was run at survey level. Assay: immunoSEQ multiplex PCR; the TCRdb copy retains only in-frame clones and omits some. Among about 39,000 clones listed, approximately 85% were seen once. Sample: unsorted PBMCs, taken 3.1 years after starting antiretroviral therapy. These receptors all stem from a woman aged 50 to 65 with HIV.

The gene calls are TRBV30 and TRBJ1-1, with D possibly matching TRBD1 (6 bases). The CDR3 has 13 amino acids. V shed 3 bases and J shed 3 bases, with 11 bases lying between them. CDR1 and CDR2 (germline): GTSNPN, SVGIG (reference sequence). Here the CDR3 reads CAWREGVDTEAFF. CDR3 in DNA: TGTGCCTGGAGAGAGGGGGTTGACACTGAAGCTTTCTTT.

In regard to this clone: The sample carries other DNA sequences with the same CDR3. The chain combines TRBV15 with TRBJ1-2; no definite D call. CDR3 length: 12 amino acids. Germline-derived CDR1 and CDR2 are LNHNV and YYDKDF (reference sequence). Trimming stripped 5 bases from V and 3 bases from J, with 7 bases between. CDR3 sequence: CATSSDDYGYTF. The CDR3 DNA reads TGTGCCACCAGCTCGGACGACTATGGCTACACCTTC.

J is TRBJ1-2 and V is TRBV11-2; perhaps TRBD1 as D (5 bases). Germline V CDR1 and CDR2: SGHAT, FQNNGV. V was clipped by 3 bases and J by 3 bases, with 11 bases between them. The CDR3 totals 14 residues. This chain's CDR3 is CASSFIRGDYGYTF. The CDR3 DNA follows: TGTGCCAGCAGCTTCATTAGGGGAGACTATGGCTACACCTTC.

V usage is TRBV12-2 and J usage is TRBJ1-2; the table's D gene call, TRBD1, was not cross checked with the DNA. TRBV12-2 is a recognized pseudogene. The CDR3 has 17 amino acids. This chain's CDR3 is CASRFFRGDKPIRGYTF. CDR3 nucleotides: TGTGCAAGTCGCTTCTTCAGAGGGGACAAGCCTATAAGGGGCTACACCTTC.

This chain links TRBV7-9 with TRBJ1-1, with 8 bases identical to TRBD1. J gave up 5 bases and V 2 bases, and 7 bases lay outside the gene matches. Germline V gives CDR1 SEHNR, CDR2 FQNEAQ (reference sequence). The CDR3 runs to 15 residues. CDR3 in amino acids: CASSLNPGGWTEAFF. The CDR3 region has the DNA TGTGCCAGCAGCTTAAATCCAGGGGGCTGGACTGAAGCTTTCTTT. Drawing the rest from reference TRBV7-9 and TRBJ1-1, the complete variable domain is DTGVSQNPRHKITKRGQNVTFRCDPISEHNRLYWYRQTLGQGPEFLTYFQNEAQLEKSRLLSDRFSAERPKGSFSTLEIQRTEQGDSAMYLCASSLNPGGWTEAFFGQGTRLTVV.

The rearrangement joins TRBV11-2 to TRBJ1-2; weak D call: TRBD1 (6 bases). The germline V and J ends were trimmed by 5 bases and 2 bases, with 9 bases remaining between them. Germline V CDR1 and CDR2: SGHAT, FQNNGV. The CDR3 has 13 residues. The CDR3 DNA sequence: TGTGCCAGCAGCCTCGACAGGAACTATGGCTACACCTTC. Protein sequence: CASSLDRNYGYTF. The full variable domain, with the rest looked up from reference TRBV11-2 and TRBJ1-2, is EAGVAQSPRYKIIEKRQSVAFWCNPISGHATLYWYQQILGQGPKLLIQFQNNGVVDDSQLPKDRFSAERLKGVDSTLKIQPAKLEDSAVYLCASSLDRNYGYTFGSGTRLTVV.